The entry that follows covers one TCR beta chain sequence. The antigen is unknown. This entry comes from a study of OX40 agonist ivuxolimab in advanced cancers. Study overall: From roughly 23 to 90 years was the age range, with a mean of around 54 years, and nearly 85% were male. Regarding the study as a whole: Compared with others, partial responders at 0.1-3.0 mg/kg displayed clonal expansion among the lowest.

This CDR3 spans 14 amino acids. Per germline, CDR1 LGHNA and CDR2 YNFKEQ. Trimming cost V 1 base and J 0 bases, with 5 bases left between them. Profiling relied on immunoSEQ multiplex PCR, and the TCRdb table lists in-frame clones only, not all of them. The sample has 65,000 to 75,000 clones, approximately 87% seen once. The source material was CD4+ or CD8+ T cells sorted from blood, sampled in a trial of the OX40 agonist ivuxolimab. This TCR came from an adult with an advanced solid tumor such as melanoma, head and neck, liver or kidney cancer. The J gene is TRBJ2-3, the V gene TRBV4-2; D ambiguous. The CDR3: CASSQAGSTDTQYF. CDR3 in DNA: TGTGCCAGCAGCCAAGCGGGCAGCACAGATACGCAGTATTTT.